Described below is a single TCR beta chain sequence and its context. The entry originates in a study of blood T cell repertoires in COVID-19. Background on the study: Donors in the United States, Italy and Spain gave samples during acute or convalescent COVID-19. Nucleic acid was either cDNA or gDNA, and it came from T cells, B-cell-depleted T cells, or PBMCs.

Original analysis: How many nucleated cells were present was estimated from reference gene primer amplification. TCRdb keeps only in-frame clones here, not all; method: immunoSEQ multiplex PCR. V, J and clone size are those of that table, while D and trimming were read from the DNA. The sample contains 90,000 to 150,000 clones, roughly 87% of which appear only once. Sequenced sample: peripheral blood. This TCR was recovered from a man older than 75 with acute or convalescent COVID-19.

CDR3 in DNA: TGCAGTGCTAGTACGACCCCTGAGAGACGGGAATCAGCTTTCTTT. It codes for CSASTTPERRESAFF. The V call is TRBV20-1, the J call TRBJ1-1; D is undetermined. The CDR3 length is 15 residues. V lost 3 bases, J lost 10 bases, and 24 bases lay in between. The germline V gene encodes CDR1 DFQATT and CDR2 SNEGSKA (reference sequence).